This note documents a single T cell receptor (beta chain) sequence. Its antigen remains unknown. The authors split each subset's genomic DNA evenly across several immunoSEQ plates. Sequenced by immunoSEQ multiplex PCR; TCRdb stores in-frame clones only, minus some. The data hold roughly 1,100,000 clones, with around 76% observed a single time. This entry comes from a study of shared clonotypes between healthy human individuals. Background on the study: Three CD4 naive, three CD4 memory, two CD8 naive and one CD8 memory plate were used per donor.

Study results and caveats: Memory subsets had estimated richness that was generally smaller than that of naive subsets.

In the CD4+ fraction, cells were divided into CD45RA+ naive and CD45RA-negative memory subsets. CDR1 SNHLY and CDR2 FYNNEI come from the germline V gene. V lost 7 bases and J lost 7; bases outside the gene matches: 8. The CDR3 covers 14 residues. The clonotype was recovered from a man between 18 and 35 years old in good health. The chain has TRBV2 and TRBJ2-7, with 12 nucleotides matching TRBD2. The sequencing sample was made of memory CD4+ T cells sorted from blood. The sample's subset: CD45RA-negative fraction. The CDR3 spells CASNRLAGGVEQYF. DNA of the CDR3: TGTGCCAGCAATCGGCTAGCGGGGGGGGTTGAGCAGTACTTC.